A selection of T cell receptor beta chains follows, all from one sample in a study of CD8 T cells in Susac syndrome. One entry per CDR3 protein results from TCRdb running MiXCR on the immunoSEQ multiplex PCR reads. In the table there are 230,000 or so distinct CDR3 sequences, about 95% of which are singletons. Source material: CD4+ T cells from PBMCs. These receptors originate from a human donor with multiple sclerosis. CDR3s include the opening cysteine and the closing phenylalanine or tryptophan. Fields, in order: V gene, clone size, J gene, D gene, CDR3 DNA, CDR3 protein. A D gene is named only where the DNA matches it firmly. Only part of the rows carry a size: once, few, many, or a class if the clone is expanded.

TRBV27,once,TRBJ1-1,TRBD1,TGTGCCAGCCGACGGGACAGGCTTTGGACTGAAGCTTTCTTT,CASRRDRLWTEAFF
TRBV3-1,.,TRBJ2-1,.,TGTGCCAGCAGCCAAGAAGGGGAGCAGTTCTTC,CASSQEGEQFF
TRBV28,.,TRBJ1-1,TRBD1,TGTGCCAGCAGACCAGGGGGAGGCACTGAAGCTTTCTTT,CASRPGGGTEAFF
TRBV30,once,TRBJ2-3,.,TGTGCCTGGGAGGTCGGCGATACGCAGTATTTT,CAWEVGDTQYF
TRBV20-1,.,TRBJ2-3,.,TGCAGTGCTAGCCTGGCAGGGAGGACAGATACGCAGTATTTT,CSASLAGRTDTQYF
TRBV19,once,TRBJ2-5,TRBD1,TGTGCCAGTAGCAGAGGGGGCTCGGAGACCCAGTACTTC,CASSRGGSETQYF
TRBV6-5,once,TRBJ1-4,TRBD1,TGTGCCAGCAGAAGGGGGACAGGGTCTGAAAAACTGTTTTTT,CASRRGTGSEKLFF
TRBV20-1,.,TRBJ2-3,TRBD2,TGCAGTGTCGGGCGGAACTCCTTGGCGGGAGGAACAGATACGCAGTATTTT,CSVGRNSLAGGTDTQYF
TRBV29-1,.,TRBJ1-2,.,TGCAGCGCTAGACAGGAGACTAACTATGGCTACACCTTC,CSARQETNYGYTF
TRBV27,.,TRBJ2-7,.,TGTGCCAGCAGTTCTCGGGACACCTTCTACGAGCAGTACTTC,CASSSRDTFYEQYF
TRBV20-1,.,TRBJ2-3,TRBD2,TGCAGTGCTCTCGGGACTATCGCAGATACGCAGTATTTT,CSALGTIADTQYF
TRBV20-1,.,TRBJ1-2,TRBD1,TGCAGTGCCGCACCTAGGACAGGTGTTCAGGGCTACACCTTC,CSAAPRTGVQGYTF
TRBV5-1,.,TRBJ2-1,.,TGCGCCAGCAGTGCCGACTCCAGCTCCTACAATGAGCAGTTCTTC,CASSADSSSYNEQFF
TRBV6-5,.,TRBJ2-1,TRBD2,TGTGCCAGCAGAGGCCTAGCGGGAGTATTCAATGAGCAGTTCTTC,CASRGLAGVFNEQFF
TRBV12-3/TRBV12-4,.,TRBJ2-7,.,TGTGCCAGCAGTCCCGACTCGTTAGAGCAGTACTTC,CASSPDSLEQYF
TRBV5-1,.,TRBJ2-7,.,TGCGCCAGCAGCTTCCAGCCTACAACCTACGAGCAGTACTTC,CASSFQPTTYEQYF
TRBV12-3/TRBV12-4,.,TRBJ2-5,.,TGTGCCAGCAGTTTACTTTCCGGGAGCGGGACCCAGTACTTC,CASSLLSGSGTQYF
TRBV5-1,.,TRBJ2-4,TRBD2,TGCGCCAGCAGCTTGGGGAGCCTAGCGGGACTAGCCAAAAACATTCAGTACTTC,CASSLGSLAGLAKNIQYF
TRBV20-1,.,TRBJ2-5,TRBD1,TGCAGTGCTAGTGGGGACAGGGGTGAGACCCAGTACTTC,CSASGDRGETQYF
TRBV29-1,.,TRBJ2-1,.,TGCAGCGTTAAGTCGAGGGGAACCTACAATGAGCAGTTCTTC,CSVKSRGTYNEQFF
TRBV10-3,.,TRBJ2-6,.,TGTGCCATCGATGGGGGGGCCAACGTCCTGACTTTC,CAIDGGANVLTF
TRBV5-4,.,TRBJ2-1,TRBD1,TGTGCCAGCAGCTTCGGGGGACAGGGTACCGTGATGCAGTTCTTC,CASSFGGQGTVMQFF
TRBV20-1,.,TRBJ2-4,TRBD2,TGCAGTGCTAGCCTAGCGGGGGGAAACATTCAGTACTTC,CSASLAGGNIQYF